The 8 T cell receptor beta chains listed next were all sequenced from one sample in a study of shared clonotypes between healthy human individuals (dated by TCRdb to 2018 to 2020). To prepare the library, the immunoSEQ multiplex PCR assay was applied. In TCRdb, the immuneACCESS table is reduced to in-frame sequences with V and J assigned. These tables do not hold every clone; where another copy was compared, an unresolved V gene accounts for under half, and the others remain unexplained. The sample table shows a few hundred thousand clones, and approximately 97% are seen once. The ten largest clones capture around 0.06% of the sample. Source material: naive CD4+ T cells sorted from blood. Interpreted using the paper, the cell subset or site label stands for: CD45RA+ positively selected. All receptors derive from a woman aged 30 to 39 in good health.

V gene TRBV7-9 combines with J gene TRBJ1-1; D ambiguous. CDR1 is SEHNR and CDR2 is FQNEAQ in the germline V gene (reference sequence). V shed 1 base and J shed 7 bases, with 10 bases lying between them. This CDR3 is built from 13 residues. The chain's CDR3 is CASSLVGIGEAFF. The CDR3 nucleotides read TGTGCCAGCAGCTTAGTAGGTATCGGTGAAGCTTTCTTT.

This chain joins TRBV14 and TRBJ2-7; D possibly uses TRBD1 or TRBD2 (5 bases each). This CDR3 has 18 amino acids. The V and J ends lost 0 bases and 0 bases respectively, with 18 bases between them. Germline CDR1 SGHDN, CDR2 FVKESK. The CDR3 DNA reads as TGTGCCAGCAGCCAAGAAGGGGACGGACCCTGGAGCTCCTACGAGCAGTACTTC. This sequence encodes CASSQEGDGPWSSYEQYF. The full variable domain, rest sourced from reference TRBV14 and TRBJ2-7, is EAGVTQFPSHSVIEKGQTVTLRCDPISGHDNLYWYRRVMGKEIKFLLHFVKESKQDESGMPNNRFLAERTGGTYSTLKVQPAELEDSGVYFCASSQEGDGPWSSYEQYFGPGTRLTVT.

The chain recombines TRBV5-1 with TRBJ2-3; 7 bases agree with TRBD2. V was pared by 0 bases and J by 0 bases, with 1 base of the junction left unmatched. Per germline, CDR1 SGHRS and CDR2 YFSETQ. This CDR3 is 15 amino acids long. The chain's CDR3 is CASSLEGGSTDTQYF. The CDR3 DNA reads TGCGCCAGCAGCTTGGAGGGAGGGAGCACAGATACGCAGTATTTT.

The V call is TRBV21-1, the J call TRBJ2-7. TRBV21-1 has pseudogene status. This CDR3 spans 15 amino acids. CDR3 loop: CASRILGLRGPEQYF. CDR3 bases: TGTGCCAGCCGCATCCTGGGACTCAGGGGCCCCGAGCAGTACTTC.

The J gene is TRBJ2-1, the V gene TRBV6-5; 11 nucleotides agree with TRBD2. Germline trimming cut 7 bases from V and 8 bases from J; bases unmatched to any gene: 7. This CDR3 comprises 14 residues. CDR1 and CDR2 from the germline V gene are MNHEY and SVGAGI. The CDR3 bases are TGTGCCAGCACACCGGGACTAGCGGCTTATGAGCAGTTCTTC. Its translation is CASTPGLAAYEQFF.

The CDR3, as DNA: TGTGCCAGCAGCCCCCGGACAGGTGAAAAACTGTTTTTT. It specifies CASSPRTGEKLFF. The chain joins TRBV7-2 to TRBJ1-4, with 7 bases fitting TRBD1. Germline values: CDR1 SGHTA, CDR2 FQGNSA. J was trimmed by 7 bases and V by 5 bases; bases with no gene match: 4. There are 13 residues in the CDR3.

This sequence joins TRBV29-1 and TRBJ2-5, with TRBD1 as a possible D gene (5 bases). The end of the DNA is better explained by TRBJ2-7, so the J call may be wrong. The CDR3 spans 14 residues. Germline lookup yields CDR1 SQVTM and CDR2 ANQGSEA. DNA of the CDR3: TGCAGCGTTGACGACAGAAAAGCATCCTACGAGCAGTACTTC. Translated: CSVDDRKASYEQYF.

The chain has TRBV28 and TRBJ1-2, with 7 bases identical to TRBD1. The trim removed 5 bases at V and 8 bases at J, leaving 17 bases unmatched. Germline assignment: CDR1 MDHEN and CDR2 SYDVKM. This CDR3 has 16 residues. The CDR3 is CASSQTSGTVRVGYTF. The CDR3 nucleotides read TGTGCCAGCAGTCAAACCTCCGGGACAGTACGGGTAGGCTACACCTTC.